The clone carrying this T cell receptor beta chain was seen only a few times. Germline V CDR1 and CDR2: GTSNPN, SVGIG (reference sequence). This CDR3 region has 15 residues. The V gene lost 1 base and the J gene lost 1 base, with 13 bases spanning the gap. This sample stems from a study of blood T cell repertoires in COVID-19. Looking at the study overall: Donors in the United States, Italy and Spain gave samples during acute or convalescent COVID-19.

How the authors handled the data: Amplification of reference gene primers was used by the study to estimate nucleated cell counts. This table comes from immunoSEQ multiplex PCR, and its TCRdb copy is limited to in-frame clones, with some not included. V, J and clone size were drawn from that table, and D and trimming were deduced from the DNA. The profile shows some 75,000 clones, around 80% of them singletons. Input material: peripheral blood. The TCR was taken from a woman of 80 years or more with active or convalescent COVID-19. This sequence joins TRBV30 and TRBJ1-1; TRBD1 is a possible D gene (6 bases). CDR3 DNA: TGTGCCTGGAGTGGACGGGCAGGGGCGAACACTGAAGCTTTCTTT. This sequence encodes CAWSGRAGANTEAFF.